This TCR beta chain derives from a study of metastatic and nonmetastatic thyroid tumors. About the study: Repertoire comparison spanned blood and tumor or nodule tissue of malignant and benign thyroid patients.

As for this clone: Antigen specificity is unknown. This may be a read error: a much more frequent sequence differs by one nucleotide.

Methods used by the authors: The distant-metastasis classifier for papillary thyroid cancer was built from CDR3 differences across clinicopathological groups. Using MiXCR, TCRdb reanalyzed the PCR reads. TCRdb's processing, not the authors', yielded these V and J calls. Among about 69,000 clones listed, approximately 15% were seen once. Study-level points and caveats: Relative to benign nodules, malignant thyroid tumors were reportedly characterized by significantly elevated TCR beta diversity in blood and tumor.

All patients reached thyroid surgery having received no treatment beforehand. The receptor comes from a male donor with papillary thyroid cancer or a benign thyroid nodule (not recorded which). Some clones in this sample may be carry-over from other donors' samples. The sequenced sample consisted of blood.

The CDR3 DNA sequence: TGTGCCAGCAGCGTAGGGGGGAGCAATGAGCAGTTCTTC. It codes for CASSVGGSNEQFF. This rearrangement joins TRBV9 to TRBJ2-1; D may correspond to TRBD1 or TRBD2 (5 bases each). V lost 0 bases, J lost 6 bases, and 7 bases lay in between. The CDR3 consists of 13 residues. CDR1 and CDR2 from the germline V gene are SGDLS and YYNGEE. The full variable domain, with the rest looked up from reference TRBV9 and TRBJ2-1, is DSGVTQTPKHLITATGQRVTLRCSPRSGDLSVYWYQQSLDQGLQFLIQYYNGEERAKGNILERFSAQQFPDLHSELNLSSLELGDSALYFCASSVGGSNEQFFGPGTRLTVL.